This TCR beta chain was sequenced during a study of blood T cell repertoires in COVID-19. At the level of the study: Italy, Spain and the United States were the sources of the convalescent and acute COVID-19 samples. Nucleic acid was either cDNA or gDNA, and it came from T cells, B-cell-depleted T cells, or PBMCs.

In Seattle, patients joined the study during active infection and were tracked longitudinally. Original analysis: From reference gene primer amplification, estimates of nucleated cell counts were derived. Repertoires were generated with immunoSEQ multiplex PCR, while TCRdb's copy carries only in-frame clones and drops some. V and J calls and clone size are those listed in that table; D and trimming were worked out from the DNA. The table shows a few hundred thousand clones, with approximately 90% occurring only once. CDR3 length equals 15 residues. Trimming took 3 bases from V and 3 from J; bases not matched to a gene: 5. In germline, CDR1 is MNHNS, CDR2 SASEGT.

This rearrangement joins TRBV6-1 to TRBJ1-5; 7 bases agree with TRBD1. The sequenced sample was peripheral blood. This receptor was taken from a woman aged 45-65 years with COVID-19, enrolled during active disease. CDR3 amino acids: CASSDDRVSNQPQHF. CDR3 coding DNA: TGTGCCAGCAGTGATGACAGGGTGTCCAATCAGCCCCAGCATTTT.